The source of this T cell receptor beta chain is a study of blood T cell repertoires in COVID-19. Study-level information: The cDNA or gDNA used as material had been derived from T cells, B-cell-depleted T cells, or PBMCs.

After removal of 3 bases from V and 7 bases from J, the junction contained 7 bases not matched to a gene. The CDR3 contains 17 residues. Germline CDR1 reads WSHSY; CDR2 reads SAAADI. In the original workflow: Using reference gene primer amplification, nucleated cell counts were estimated. Only in-frame clones appear in the TCRdb table, and some are missing; sequencing was by immunoSEQ multiplex PCR. V and J calls plus clone size are reproduced from that table; the DNA served to infer D and trimming. The table shows roughly 190,000 clones, with roughly 80% occurring only once. The source is a man aged 30 to 39 with active or convalescent COVID-19. Sequenced sample: peripheral blood. The chain has TRBV10-2 and TRBJ2-1; 15 positions agree with TRBD2. CDR3 sequence (DNA): TGCGCCAGCAGTGACCCCGGGACTAGCGGGGGGCTGAATGAGCAGTTCTTC. Its protein is CASSDPGTSGGLNEQFF.